A single sample is the source of the 13 T cell receptor beta chains below, sequenced in a study of graft-versus-host responses after intestinal transplantation. No antigens are known for them. Only in-frame clones appear in the TCRdb table, and some are missing; sequencing was by immunoSEQ multiplex PCR. The repertoire consists of around 97,000 clones, with 93% occurring once and the leading ten covering 1% to 1.5%. The material sequenced was unstimulated CD8+ T cells sorted from spleen or lymph node cells, taken before intestinal transplant. The receptor set was obtained from a human donor who received an intestinal transplant.

The chain joins TRBV12-5 to TRBJ2-2, with TRBD1 identical over 7 bases. J gave up 4 bases and V 1 base, and 6 bases lay outside the gene matches. The germline gives CDR1 LGHNT, CDR2 FRNRAP. There are 16 residues in the CDR3. The CDR3 here is CASGLAGTAFTGELFF. For the CDR3, the DNA is TGTGCTAGTGGTTTGGCCGGGACAGCCTTCACCGGGGAGCTGTTTTTT.

This chain connects TRBV7-9 to TRBJ1-1; possibly TRBD1 for D (6 bases). This CDR3 spans 13 amino acids. CDR1 and CDR2 (germline): SEHNR, FQNEAQ (reference sequence). V lost 5 bases and J lost 7, with 14 bases in between. The CDR3 region is CASSPPGAVEAFF. The CDR3 DNA is TGTGCCAGCAGCCCTCCAGGGGCAGTTGAAGCTTTCTTT.

The chain employs TRBV6-1 and TRBJ2-2, with D unresolved. The CDR3 extends over 14 amino acids. CDR1 MNHNS and CDR2 SASEGT come from the germline V gene. The ends were cut back, 2 bases at V and 3 bases at J, with 7 bases in the middle. The CDR3 loop reads CASSEWADTGELFF. In DNA, the CDR3 is TGTGCCAGCAGTGAATGGGCAGACACCGGGGAGCTGTTTTTT.

The rearrangement uses TRBV5-6 and TRBJ2-5; TRBD1 is a possible D gene (6 bases). The CDR3 totals 19 residues. V was trimmed by 4 bases and J by 2 bases, leaving 27 bases between them. Germline V gives CDR1 SGHDT, CDR2 YYEEEE. As DNA, the CDR3 is TGTGCCAGCAGCACCAGACCCGGACAGCTCGATGACTCACAAGAGACCCAGTACTTC. It yields the protein CASSTRPGQLDDSQETQYF.

This rearrangement joins TRBV5-4 to TRBJ1-2; no firm D call. The CDR3 sequence is 15 residues long. Trimming took 4 bases from V and 8 from J, leaving 21 bases between them. CDR1 SGHNT and CDR2 YYREEE come from the germline V gene (reference sequence). CDR3 residues: CASSVQVGPDSGYTF. The CDR3 bases are TGTGCCAGCAGCGTCCAGGTAGGCCCTGATTCGGGCTACACCTTC.

V and J are TRBV5-1 and TRBJ2-7; tentative D call: TRBD1 (5 bases). The ends were cut back, 4 bases at V and 3 bases at J, with 11 bases in the middle. The germline V gene encodes CDR1 SGHRS and CDR2 YFSETQ. CDR3 size: 13 residues. The CDR3 here is CASSIDRDYEQYF. For the CDR3, the DNA is TGCGCCAGCAGCATAGACAGAGACTACGAGCAGTACTTC.

The gene calls are TRBV27 and TRBJ1-2; D is unclear. The CDR3 contains 13 residues. V was shortened by 4 bases and J by 6 bases, with 12 bases between the two germline ends. Per the germline V gene, CDR1 is MNHEY and CDR2 is SMNVEV (reference sequence). The CDR3 protein is CASSSAGLDGYTF. CDR3 coding DNA: TGTGCCAGCAGTTCCGCTGGCTTGGATGGCTACACCTTC.

The V call is TRBV7-9, the J call TRBJ2-2; 10 bases align to TRBD2. From germline, CDR1 is SEHNR and CDR2 FQNEAQ (reference sequence). After removal of 5 bases from V and 5 bases from J, the junction contained 8 bases not matched to a gene. The CDR3 loop spans 16 amino acids. This CDR3 reads CASSRSSGGNTGELFF. The CDR3 DNA reads TGTGCCAGCAGCCGGTCTAGCGGGGGAAATACCGGGGAGCTGTTTTTT.

This clone was found once. Here the CDR3 reads CASSAGPGGYEQYF. Here the CDR3 DNA reads TGTGCCAGCAGTGCCGGCCCAGGGGGCTACGAGCAGTACTTC. J is TRBJ2-7 and V is TRBV27; TRBD1 matches 7 bases. CDR3 length: 14 residues. Trimming removed 5 bases from V and 3 bases from J; junction bases left unmatched: 7. Germline CDR1 and CDR2: MNHEY and SMNVEV (reference sequence).

The V and J genes are TRBV4-1 and TRBJ1-5, with 10 bases matching TRBD1. The CDR3 contains 17 residues. V dropped 4 bases and J dropped 0; count of bases not matched to a gene: 6. Germline V gene data show CDR1 as MGHRA and CDR2 as YSYEKL. The CDR3 region is CASSLRRDRGSNQPQHF. The CDR3 DNA sequence: TGCGCCAGCAGCCTTCGCCGGGACAGGGGTAGCAATCAGCCCCAGCATTTT.

The chain employs TRBV19 and TRBJ1-2; D remains unclear. V gave up 4 bases and J gave up 4 bases, with 28 bases separating them. Germline values: CDR1 LNHDA, CDR2 SQIVND (reference sequence). CDR3 length: 19 amino acids. CDR3 DNA: TGTGCCAGTAGTACTTCTGACACTCCGAGTGGTTTAAGATTCTATGGCTACACCTTC. Translation: CASSTSDTPSGLRFYGYTF. Using reference TRBV19 and TRBJ1-2 for the parts outside the CDR3, the full variable domain is DGGITQSPKYLFRKEGQNVTLSCEQNLNHDAMYWYRQDPGQGLRLIYYSQIVNDFQKGDIAEGYSVSREKKESFPLTVTSAQKNPTAFYLCASSTSDTPSGLRFYGYTFGSGTRLTVV.

The J gene is TRBJ2-1, the V gene TRBV10-3; D is ambiguous. Trimming took 8 bases from V and 5 from J, leaving 10 bases between them. Per germline, CDR1 ENHRY and CDR2 SYGVKD. The CDR3 totals 12 residues. The CDR3 DNA follows: TGTGCCATCCGAGGACCCAACAATGAGCAGTTCTTC. This gives the protein CAIRGPNNEQFF.

V usage is TRBV27 and J usage is TRBJ2-7, with 11 nucleotides matching TRBD1. V trimming: 3 bases; J trimming: 5 bases; junction bases outside the gene matches: 6. Germline assignment: CDR1 MNHEY and CDR2 SMNVEV (reference sequence). This CDR3 spans 15 amino acids. CDR3 protein: CASSFLRTGGDEQYF. DNA of the CDR3: TGTGCCAGCAGTTTCCTCAGGACAGGGGGCGACGAGCAGTACTTC.